This T cell receptor beta chain was recovered during a study of blood T cell repertoires in COVID-19 (dated by TCRdb to the early 2020s). Notes on the research overall: Samples from collaborators originated in the United States, Italy and Spain and spanned both the acute and convalescent phases of COVID-19. A freely available public database, intended as a resource for researchers studying the immune response to SARS-CoV-2, is where the repertoires were released. The material from the prospective study consisted of cDNA or gDNA derived from T cells, B-cell-depleted T cells, or PBMCs. The samples were drawn from the first 160 participants of the ongoing ImmuneRACE study and from under 1,500 subjects provided by 6 global collaborators. Where HLA class I and class II types were available, the types were taken from metadata supplied by the sample provider, not from assay-based typing. Deeply sampled blood TCRbeta repertoires from subjects exposed to, actively infected with, or recovered from COVID-19 were included in the dataset. The sample metadata nearly always contained a de-identified subject ID, COVID-19 status, age in years and sex. The research as a whole found: The quantity of clinical and demographic metadata differed by source and by participant and was supplied without curation.

TCRbeta CDR3 regions were amplified from genomic DNA using the immunoSEQ Assay, a bias-controlled multiplex PCR. From the authors' description of their analysis: Within the assay, amplification of reference gene primers was used to estimate how many nucleated cells each sample contained. Sequence reads were collapsed and filtered to measure the absolute abundance of every unique TCRbeta CDR3 rearrangement. For each sample, productive Simpson clonality was calculated by taking the square root of Simpson's diversity index across productive rearrangements. TCRdb holds this immuneACCESS table with in-frame rearrangements only. Some clones are missing; in checked studies, unresolved V genes explain under half, and the rest has no known cause. That table is the source of V, J and clone size, and D and trimming were worked out from the DNA. The sample table shows more than 200,000 clones, and about 91% are seen once. The leading ten clones occupy approximately 1.4% of the sample.

Each collaborating institution followed its own protocols to collect whole blood in K2EDTA tubes. For TCRbeta analysis, collaborators shipped samples as frozen whole blood, isolated PBMCs, or DNA extracted from either of those sample types. As for this clone: The clone's antigen remains unknown. Base quality data are lacking; no much larger clone is found one base away.

This receptor was obtained from an elderly man with acute or convalescent COVID-19. Sequencing input: peripheral blood.

The nucleotide sequence reads as follows: TGCGCCAGCAGCGGGGGGGCGAGTAATGAGCAGTTCTTC. This gives the protein CASSGGASNEQFF. This sequence uses TRBV5-1 and TRBJ2-1; matching of 7 bases hints at TRBD2 as the D gene. Inclusive of the bounding cysteine and phenylalanine, the CDR3 is 13 residues long. Of all the DNA, just the CDR3 is kept, 39 bases in frame from base 1. According to the germline V gene, CDR1 reads SGHRS and CDR2 reads YFSETQ. Deletion took 4 bases off V and 7 bases off J, with a span of 12 bases between the germline ends.